The 22 T cell receptor beta chains in this list originate from one sample, sequenced in a study of blood T cells in healthy people across ages. Combining a sample-barcoded 5' primer with a J-beta primer mix, a second PCR ran for about 7 to 11 cycles. TCRdb independently ran MiXCR on the 5' RACE reads; one entry per CDR3 protein. The top ten clones hold roughly 10% of a sample with approximately 900,000 distinct CDR3 sequences, approximately 32% of them seen once. These records were also assigned to another study, of T cells of mothers and their children.

The sequencing input was blood. These receptors came from a woman between 40 and 55 years old in good health.

The chain recombines TRBV6-5 with TRBJ1-5, with unresolved D. The CDR3 loop spans 13 amino acids. Germline V gene lookup returns CDR1 MNHEY and CDR2 SVGAGI. Trimming stripped 5 bases from V and 1 base from J, with 6 bases between. The CDR3 sequence: CASSDQSNQPQHF. As DNA, the CDR3 is TGTGCCAGCAGTGACCAGAGCAATCAGCCCCAGCATTTT.

With respect to this clonotype: Since a much larger clone is just one base distant, this may be a read error. This chain uses TRBV10-3 with TRBJ2-1, with 14 bases aligning to TRBD2. The J call is doubtful: the DNA matches TRBJ2-7 better. Germline lookup yields CDR1 ENHRY and CDR2 SYGVKD. The CDR3 has 16 amino acids. The CDR3: CAIRTSGGASYNEQYF. CDR3 bases: TGTGCCATCAGGACTAGCGGGGGGGCCTCCTACAATGAGCAGTACTTC.

This rearrangement joins TRBV7-2 to TRBJ1-5; D uncertain. Germline CDR1 is SGHTA and CDR2 is FQGNSA. The V end was cut by 0 bases, the J end by 6 bases, with 6 bases between. This CDR3 has 13 residues. CDR3 DNA sequence: TGTGCCAGCAGCTTAGCACCATTTCAGCCCCAGCATTTT. Translated, it gives CASSLAPFQPQHF.

The rearrangement joins TRBV2 to TRBJ2-3, with a weak D call TRBD2 (6 bases). V gave up 3 bases and J gave up 0 bases, with 13 bases separating them. CDR3 length: 16 residues. The germline V gene encodes CDR1 SNHLY and CDR2 FYNNEI. The CDR3 DNA is TGTGCCAGCAGTGATGGGAGGTACCGTAGCACAGATACGCAGTATTTT. It translates to CASSDGRYRSTDTQYF.

Details on this clonotype: A read error is possible here, since a much larger clone lies one base away. This chain links TRBV6-1 with TRBJ2-1; TRBD1 agrees at 9 bases. The germline CDR1 and CDR2 sequences are MNHNS and SASEGT. The CDR3 covers 15 residues. V lost 7 bases, J lost 5 bases, and 9 bases stayed unmatched. CDR3 DNA sequence: TGTGCCAGCACCATGGGACAGGGACCCCACAATGAGCAGTTCTTC. The encoded protein is CASTMGQGPHNEQFF.

This chain connects TRBV29-1 to TRBJ2-2; 8 bases match TRBD1. The CDR3 is made up of 17 amino acids. The germline CDR1 and CDR2 sequences are SQVTM and ANQGSEA. Trimming removed 4 bases from V and 0 bases from J; junction bases left unmatched: 10. The CDR3 sequence is CSVGSQGAPTNTGELFF. CDR3 DNA sequence: TGCAGCGTTGGTTCGCAGGGGGCGCCGACGAACACCGGGGAGCTGTTTTTT.

This clonotype appeared many times. This sequence joins TRBV20-1 and TRBJ1-5; the match to TRBD1 covers 7 bases. Per germline, CDR1 DFQATT and CDR2 SNEGSKA (reference sequence). The V and J ends lost 5 bases and 3 bases, in that order; junction bases with no gene match: 10. The CDR3 runs to 15 residues. Written as DNA, the CDR3 is TGCAGTGCTGCCGACGGGACAGCCTTCAATCAGCCCCAGCATTTT. Residues: CSAADGTAFNQPQHF.

This clonotype was counted at least ten times. The genes are TRBV7-2 and TRBJ2-1, with 8 bases identical to TRBD2. CDR3 length: 16 residues. Per germline, CDR1 SGHTA and CDR2 FQGNSA. V gave up 0 bases and J gave up 7 bases; unmatched junction bases: 8. Here the CDR3 DNA reads TGTGCCAGCAGCTTAGCGCCGGGACTAGACGGGAATGAGCAGTTCTTC. Protein: CASSLAPGLDGNEQFF.

The gene calls are TRBV5-6 and TRBJ1-1; 12 positions match TRBD1. The ends lost 0 bases at V and 5 bases at J; junction bases unmatched: 5. The CDR3 is 16 amino acids. CDR1 is SGHDT and CDR2 is YYEEEE in the germline V gene. The CDR3 DNA reads TGTGCCAGCAGCTTGGTGGGACAGGGGGCGCGAACTGAAGCTTTCTTT. Residues: CASSLVGQGARTEAFF.

This clonotype occurred many times. This chain connects TRBV4-2 to TRBJ2-3; TRBD1 matches 11 bases. The germline V gene has CDR1 LGHNA and CDR2 YNFKEQ. V dropped 1 base and J dropped 4; count of bases not matched to a gene: 7. This CDR3 is built from 17 residues. This CDR3 reads CASSQAGTGGQADTQYF. As DNA, the CDR3 is TGTGCCAGCAGCCAAGCTGGGACAGGGGGTCAGGCAGATACGCAGTATTTT.

This sequence joins TRBV18 and TRBJ2-1, with unresolved D. Germline CDR1 and CDR2: KGHSH and LQKENI. The CDR3 extends over 13 amino acids. V was clipped by 5 bases and J by 10 bases, with 15 bases between them. The CDR3 spells CASSIGNSYEQFF. The CDR3 DNA follows: TGTGCCAGCTCAATCGGCAACTCCTACGAGCAGTTCTTC.

This clonotype has just a few counts. The chain is built from TRBV5-1 and TRBJ1-6; TRBD1 is a possible D gene (5 bases). The germline CDR1 and CDR2 sequences are SGHRS and YFSETQ. This CDR3 has 12 residues. The V end was cut by 0 bases, the J end by 12 bases, with 7 bases between. Here the CDR3 reads CASSLGGGPLHF. In DNA form, the CDR3 reads TGCGCCAGCAGCTTGGGGGGCGGACCCCTCCACTTT.

The sample holds a few counts of this clonotype. V is TRBV6-1 and J is TRBJ1-2; TRBD1 matches 7 bases. V was pared by 3 bases and J by 5 bases, with 6 bases of the junction left unmatched. Per germline, CDR1 MNHNS and CDR2 SASEGT. The CDR3 extends over 14 amino acids. The CDR3 nucleotides are TGTGCCAGCAGTGATAGGGGGACAGCGTATGGCTACACCTTC. Its protein is CASSDRGTAYGYTF.

This clonotype was detected a few times. One base away lies a much larger clone, so this may be a sequencing read error. The rearrangement uses TRBV7-3 and TRBJ2-6; 9 bases fit TRBD2. From germline, CDR1 is SGHTA and CDR2 FQGTGA. The CDR3 sequence is 13 residues long. The CDR3 sequence: CASSGGGANVRTF. The CDR3 DNA reads TGTGCCAGCAGCGGCGGGGGGGCCAACGTCCGGACTTTC.

J is TRBJ2-7 and V is TRBV9, with D perhaps assigned TRBD1 or TRBD2 (5 bases each). Trimming removed 6 bases at V and 3 bases at J, with 13 bases between. CDR1 is SGDLS, CDR2 YYNGEE, per germline. The CDR3 covers 13 residues. The CDR3 reads CASNPGTGYEQYF. The CDR3 region has the DNA TGTGCCAGCAATCCGGGGACCGGCTACGAGCAGTACTTC.

The chain combines TRBV5-6 with TRBJ2-3; 11 bases align to TRBD2. Germline loops: CDR1 SGHDT, CDR2 YYEEEE. The CDR3 loop spans 15 amino acids. Trimming cost V 2 bases and J 6 bases; bases outside gene matches: 5. The CDR3 sequence is CASSFLTSGADTQYF. The DNA of the CDR3 is TGTGCCAGCAGCTTCTTGACTAGCGGGGCCGATACGCAGTATTTT.

This clonotype was seen repeatedly, ten times or more. This sequence joins TRBV5-1 and TRBJ2-7; weak D call: TRBD2 (6 bases). The CDR3 runs to 15 residues. Germline CDR1 and CDR2: SGHRS and YFSETQ. V was clipped by 0 bases and J by 6 bases, with 16 bases between them. CDR3 loop: CASSLDQGGRVEQYF. In nucleotides, the CDR3 is TGCGCCAGCAGCTTGGACCAGGGAGGTAGGGTCGAGCAGTACTTC.

The chain joins TRBV12-3 or TRBV12-4 to TRBJ1-5; D is ambiguous. V gave up 1 base and J gave up 2 bases, with 9 bases separating them. The CDR3 totals 15 residues. CDR3 DNA: TGTGCCAGCAGTTTAGTGGAGGGAGGCAATCAGCCCCAGCATTTT. Its translation is CASSLVEGGNQPQHF.

This clonotype was seen a handful of times. CDR3 loop: CASSPPGGVQETQYF. The DNA of the CDR3 is TGTGCCAGCTCACCACCGGGAGGGGTTCAAGAGACCCAGTACTTC. The genes are TRBV18 and TRBJ2-5; TRBD2 agrees at 7 bases. The germline CDR1 and CDR2 sequences are KGHSH and LQKENI. The V gene end was trimmed by 0 bases and the J gene end by 2 bases; junction bases not matched to a gene: 3. This CDR3 region has 15 residues.

J is TRBJ2-1 and V is TRBV7-3; TRBD2 matches at 12 bases. The CDR3 length is 15 residues. Per germline, CDR1 SGHTA and CDR2 FQGTGA. The V segment lost 5 bases and the J segment 6 bases; nucleotides outside the gene matches: 5. DNA of the CDR3: TGTGCCAGCAGCACTTCTAGCGGGGGGGGCAATGAGCAGTTCTTC. It yields the protein CASSTSSGGGNEQFF.

This clonotype was seen a few times. The genes are TRBV27 and TRBJ2-5; the D is unclear. The length of the CDR3 is 12 residues. CDR1 MNHEY and CDR2 SMNVEV come from the germline V gene (reference sequence). The V gene lost 5 bases and the J gene lost 11 bases, with 15 bases spanning the gap. CDR3 sequence: CASSIDFNEQYF. Here the CDR3 DNA reads TGTGCCAGCAGTATTGACTTTAATGAGCAGTACTTC.

A word on this clonotype: The conserved phenylalanine or tryptophan normally closing the CDR3 is absent here, so this likely arose from a read error. The chain recombines TRBV4-1 with TRBJ2-3, with 8 positions matching TRBD2. This CDR3 spans 17 amino acids. V shed 0 bases and J 6 bases; nucleotides not matched to a gene: 11. Germline V gene sequence: CDR1 MGHRA, CDR2 YSYEKL. The CDR3 spells CASSQDPAGASGDTQYL. In nucleotides, the CDR3 is TGCGCCAGCAGCCAAGATCCAGCGGGGGCTTCCGGGGATACGCAGTATCTT.